This T cell receptor (beta chain) is drawn from a study of cytomegalovirus exposure and HLA in healthy donors. The PCR contained 60 Vbeta and 13 Jbeta primers. Sequenced by immunoSEQ multiplex PCR; TCRdb stores in-frame clones only, minus some. The data hold roughly 110,000 clones, with over 70% observed a single time. The ends were cut back, 6 bases at V and 2 bases at J, with 15 bases in the middle. Germline V gives CDR1 MNHEY, CDR2 SMNVEV (reference sequence). The length of the CDR3 is 15 residues. Study-wide points: The study reported that TCR beta sequences accurately predicted HLA-A and HLA-B alleles in most subjects.

Notes on this clone: Its specificity is unknown.

The clonotype originates from a male donor in good health and CMV-seropositive. V is TRBV27 and J is TRBJ2-3; D is perhaps TRBD2 (6 bases). Material for sequencing was PBMCs. CDR3 loop: CASRIGGTYTDTQYF. For the CDR3, the DNA is TGTGCCAGCAGAATTGGGGGGACCTACACAGATACGCAGTATTTT.